This TCR beta chain emerged from a study of response to subunit inactivated influenza vaccine. Overall study findings and caveats: It was the authors' suggestion that each seasonal influenza vaccination recruits few new T cells.

TCRdb re-called the RT-PCR reads through MiXCR, storing one row per CDR3 protein. The repertoire holds approximately 730,000 distinct CDR3 sequences, about 15% seen once, with 6% to 7% in the top ten. This CDR3 is 11 amino acids long. Trimming shortened V by 3 bases and J by 7 bases, and 6 bases separated the two germline ends. This clonotype showed up just a few times. What it recognizes is unknown. The rearrangement uses TRBV12-3 or TRBV12-4 and TRBJ1-1, with D unclear. The sequence was obtained from a man in his fifties or sixties who received an inactivated influenza vaccine. The sequencing here drew on PBMCs from blood, taken roughly 15 days before vaccination. The CDR3 DNA follows: TGTGCCAGCAGTTTGAGGGATGAAGCTTTCTTT. It is translated as CASSLRDEAFF.